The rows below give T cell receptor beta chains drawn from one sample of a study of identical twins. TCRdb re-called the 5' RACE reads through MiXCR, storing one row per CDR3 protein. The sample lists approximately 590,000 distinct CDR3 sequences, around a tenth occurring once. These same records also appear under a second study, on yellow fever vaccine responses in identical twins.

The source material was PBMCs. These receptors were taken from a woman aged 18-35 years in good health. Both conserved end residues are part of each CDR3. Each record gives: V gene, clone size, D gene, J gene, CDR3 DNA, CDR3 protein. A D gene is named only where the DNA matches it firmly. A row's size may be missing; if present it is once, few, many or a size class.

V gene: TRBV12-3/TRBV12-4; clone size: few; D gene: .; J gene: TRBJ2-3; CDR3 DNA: TGTGCCAGCAGTTTTGATACGCAGTATTTT; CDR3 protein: CASSFDTQYF
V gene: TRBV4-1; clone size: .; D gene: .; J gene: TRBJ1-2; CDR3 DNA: TGCGCCAGCAGCCAAGATTTAAGGGTTGCCTATGGCTACACCTTC; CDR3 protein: CASSQDLRVAYGYTF
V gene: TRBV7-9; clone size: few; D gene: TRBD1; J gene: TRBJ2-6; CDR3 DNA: TGTGCCAGCAGCACGGGACAGGGATATACTCACGTCCTGACTTTC; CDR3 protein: CASSTGQGYTHVLTF
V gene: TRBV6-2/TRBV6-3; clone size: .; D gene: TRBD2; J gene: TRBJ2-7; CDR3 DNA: TGTGCCAGCAGTCGATGGTCCGGGACTAGCGGGAGGCCCGGGCAGCAGTACTTC; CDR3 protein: CASSRWSGTSGRPGQQYF
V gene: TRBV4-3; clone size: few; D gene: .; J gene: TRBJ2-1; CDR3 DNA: TGCGCCAGCAGCCAATTTAGGTCGGGATACAATGAGCAGTTCTTC; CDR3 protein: CASSQFRSGYNEQFF
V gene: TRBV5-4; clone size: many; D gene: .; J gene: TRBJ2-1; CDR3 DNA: TGTGCCAGCAGTTCGGGACCCTCCTTATACAATGAGCAGTTCTTC; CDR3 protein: CASSSGPSLYNEQFF
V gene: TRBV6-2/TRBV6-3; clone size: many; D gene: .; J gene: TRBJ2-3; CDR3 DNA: TGTGCCAGCAGTTATAGGACAGATACGCAGTATTTT; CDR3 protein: CASSYRTDTQYF
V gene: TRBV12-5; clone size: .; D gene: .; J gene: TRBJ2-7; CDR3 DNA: TGTGCTAGTGGCCCCATAGAAAAGGAGCAGTACTTC; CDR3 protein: CASGPIEKEQYF
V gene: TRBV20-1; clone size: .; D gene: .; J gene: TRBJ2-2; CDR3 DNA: TGCAGTGCTAGAGATTCGGCCCAGGGGGGGACCGGGGAGCTGTTTTTT; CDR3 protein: CSARDSAQGGTGELFF
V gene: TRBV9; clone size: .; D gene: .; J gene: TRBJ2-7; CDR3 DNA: TGTGCCAGCAGCGCATCTCGCGGGCAGACTTCCTACGAGCAGTACTTC; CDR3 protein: CASSASRGQTSYEQYF
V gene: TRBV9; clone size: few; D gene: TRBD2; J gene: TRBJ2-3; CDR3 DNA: TGTGCCAGCAGCGTAGGGGGACTAGCGGGGGGGCCTAGCACAGATACGCAGTATTTT; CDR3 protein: CASSVGGLAGGPSTDTQYF
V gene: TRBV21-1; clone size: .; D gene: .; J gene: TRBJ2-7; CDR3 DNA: TGTGCCAGCAGCAAGGCCCGGACAGCATTTTACGAGCAGTACTTC; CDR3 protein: CASSKARTAFYEQYF
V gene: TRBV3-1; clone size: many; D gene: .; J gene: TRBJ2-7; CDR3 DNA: TGTGCCAGCAGCCAAGACATTAGCTCCTACGAGCAGTACTTC; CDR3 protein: CASSQDISSYEQYF
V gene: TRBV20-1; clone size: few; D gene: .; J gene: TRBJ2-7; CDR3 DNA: TGCAGTGCTACCCGGACAGCGTCCTACGAGCAGTACTTC; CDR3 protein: CSATRTASYEQYF
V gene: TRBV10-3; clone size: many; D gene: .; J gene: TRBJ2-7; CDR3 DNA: TGTGCCATCAGTGAGTCGCTAGTCTTGTCCTACGAGCAGTACTTC; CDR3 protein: CAISESLVLSYEQYF
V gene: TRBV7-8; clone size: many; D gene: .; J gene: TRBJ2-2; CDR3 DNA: TGTGCCAGCAGCTCACTGGCGCTCGGGGAGCTGTTTTTT; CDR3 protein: CASSSLALGELFF